The present entry profiles one T cell receptor beta chain with its context. Its matching antigen is unknown. CDR3 length: 14 residues. From germline, CDR1 is LNHNV and CDR2 YYDKDF (reference sequence). Trimming took 11 bases from V and 4 from J, leaving 15 bases between them. Every donor was a healthy person donating bone marrow. In the PCR, 60 Vbeta and 13 Jbeta primers were used. Only in-frame clones appear in the TCRdb table, and some are missing; sequencing was by immunoSEQ multiplex PCR. Of 140,000 or so clones listed, 76% are singletons. This entry comes from a study of cytomegalovirus exposure and HLA in healthy donors. Study findings and constraints: According to the study, roughly 160 TCR beta chains were cytomegalovirus-associated.

The clonotype comes from a middle-aged woman in good health and CMV-seronegative. The chain has TRBV15 and TRBJ1-6; D may be TRBD1 (5 bases). Sequenced material: PBMCs. CDR3 amino acids: CAASQGVYNSPLHF. CDR3 nucleotides: TGTGCCGCTTCCCAGGGTGTGTATAATTCACCCCTCCACTTT.